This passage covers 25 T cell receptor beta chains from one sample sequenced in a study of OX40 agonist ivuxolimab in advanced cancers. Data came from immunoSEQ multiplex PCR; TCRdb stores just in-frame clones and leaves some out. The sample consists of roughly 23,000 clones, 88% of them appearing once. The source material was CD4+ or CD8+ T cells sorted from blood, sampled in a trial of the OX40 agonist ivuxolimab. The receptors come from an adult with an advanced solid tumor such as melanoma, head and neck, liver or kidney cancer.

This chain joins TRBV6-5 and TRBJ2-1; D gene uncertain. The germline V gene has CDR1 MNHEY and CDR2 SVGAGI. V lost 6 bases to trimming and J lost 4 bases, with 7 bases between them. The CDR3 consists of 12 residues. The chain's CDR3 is CASSDEYNEQFF. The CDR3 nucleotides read TGTGCCAGCAGCGACGAGTACAATGAGCAGTTCTTC.

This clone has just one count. CDR3 residues: CASSSRLAGEGEQYF. Written as DNA, the CDR3 is TGTGCCAGCAGTTCCCGACTAGCGGGAGAGGGGGAGCAGTACTTC. The V gene is TRBV27, the J gene TRBJ2-7, with 12 bases that match TRBD2. The CDR3 runs to 15 residues. The V gene's germline CDR1 is MNHEY and CDR2 SMNVEV (reference sequence). V trimming: 4 bases; J trimming: 7 bases; junction bases outside the gene matches: 8.

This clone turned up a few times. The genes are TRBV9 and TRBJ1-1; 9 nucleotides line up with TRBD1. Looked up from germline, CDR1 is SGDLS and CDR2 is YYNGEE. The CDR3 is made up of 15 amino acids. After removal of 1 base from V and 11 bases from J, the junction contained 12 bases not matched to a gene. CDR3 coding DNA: TGTGCCAGCAGCGTATTCACAGGGGGCTCGTCTTTGGCTTTCTTT. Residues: CASSVFTGGSSLAFF.

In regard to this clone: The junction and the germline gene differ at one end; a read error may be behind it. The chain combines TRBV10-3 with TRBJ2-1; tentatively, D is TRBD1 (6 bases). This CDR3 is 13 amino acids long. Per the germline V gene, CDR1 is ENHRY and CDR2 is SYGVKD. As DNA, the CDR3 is TGTGCCATCAGTGAGTTCAGGGGAGATGAGCAGCTCTTC. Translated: CAISEFRGDEQLF.

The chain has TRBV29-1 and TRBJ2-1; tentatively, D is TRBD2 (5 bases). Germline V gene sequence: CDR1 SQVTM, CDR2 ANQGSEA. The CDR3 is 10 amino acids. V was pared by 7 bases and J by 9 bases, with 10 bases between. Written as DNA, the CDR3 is TGCAGCGCCCGGGGAAGTGAGCAGTTCTTC. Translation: CSARGSEQFF.

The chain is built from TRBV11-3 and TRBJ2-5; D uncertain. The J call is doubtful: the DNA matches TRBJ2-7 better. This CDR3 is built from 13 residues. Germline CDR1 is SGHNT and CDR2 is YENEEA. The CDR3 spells CASSLGASTEQYF. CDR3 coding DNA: TGTGCCAGCAGCTTAGGTGCGTCCACCGAGCAGTACTTC.

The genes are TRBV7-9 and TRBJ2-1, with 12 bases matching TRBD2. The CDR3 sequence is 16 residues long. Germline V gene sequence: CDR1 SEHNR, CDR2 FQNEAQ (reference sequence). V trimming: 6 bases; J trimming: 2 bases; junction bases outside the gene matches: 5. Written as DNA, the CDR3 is TGTGCCAGCAGACCGACTAGCGGGAGACCCTACAATGAGCAGTTCTTC. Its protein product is CASRPTSGRPYNEQFF. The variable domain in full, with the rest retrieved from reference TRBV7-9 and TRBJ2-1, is DTGVSQNPRHKITKRGQNVTFRCDPISEHNRLYWYRQTLGQGPEFLTYFQNEAQLEKSRLLSDRFSAERPKGSFSTLEIQRTEQGDSAMYLCASRPTSGRPYNEQFFGPGTRLTVL.

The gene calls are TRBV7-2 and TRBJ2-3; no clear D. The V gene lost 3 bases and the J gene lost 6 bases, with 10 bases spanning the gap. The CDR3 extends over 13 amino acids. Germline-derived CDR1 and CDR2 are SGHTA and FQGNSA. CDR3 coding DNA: TGTGCCAGCAGCTTTGTAGGGCTGGATACGCAGTATTTT. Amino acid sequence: CASSFVGLDTQYF. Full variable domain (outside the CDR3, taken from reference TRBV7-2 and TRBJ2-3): GAGVSQSPSNKVTEKGKDVELRCDPISGHTALYWYRQSLGQGLEFLIYFQGNSAPDKSGLPSDRFSAERTGGSVSTLTIQRTQQEDSAVYLCASSFVGLDTQYFGPGTRLTVL.

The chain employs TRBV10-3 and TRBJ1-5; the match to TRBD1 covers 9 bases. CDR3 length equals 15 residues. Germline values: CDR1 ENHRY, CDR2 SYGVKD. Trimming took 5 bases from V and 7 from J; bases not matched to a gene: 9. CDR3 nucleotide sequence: TGTGCCATCAGTTGGACAGGGGCGAACGACCAGCCCCAGCATTTT. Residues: CAISWTGANDQPQHF.

This CDR3 reads CATEDRREYNEQFF. The CDR3 DNA sequence: TGTGCCACAGAAGACAGGAGGGAGTACAATGAGCAGTTCTTC. V gene TRBV6-5 combines with J gene TRBJ2-1, with D tentatively TRBD1 or TRBD2 (6 bases each). Germline V gene data show CDR1 as MNHEY and CDR2 as SVGAGI. This CDR3 comprises 14 residues. V was cut by 10 bases and J by 4 bases, with 17 bases left in between.

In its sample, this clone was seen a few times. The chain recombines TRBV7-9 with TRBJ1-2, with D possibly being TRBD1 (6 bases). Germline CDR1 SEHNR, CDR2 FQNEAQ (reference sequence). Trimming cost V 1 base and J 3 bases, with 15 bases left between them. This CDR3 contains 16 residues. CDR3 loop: CASSLEGQGRYYGYTF. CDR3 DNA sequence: TGTGCCAGCAGCTTAGAAGGCCAGGGGCGATACTATGGCTACACCTTC.

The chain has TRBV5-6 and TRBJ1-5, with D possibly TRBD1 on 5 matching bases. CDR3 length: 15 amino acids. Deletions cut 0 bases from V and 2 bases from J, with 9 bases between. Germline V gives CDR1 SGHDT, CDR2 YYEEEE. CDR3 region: CASSLGGFGNQPQHF. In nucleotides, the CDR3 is TGTGCCAGCAGCTTGGGGGGGTTCGGCAATCAGCCCCAGCATTTT.

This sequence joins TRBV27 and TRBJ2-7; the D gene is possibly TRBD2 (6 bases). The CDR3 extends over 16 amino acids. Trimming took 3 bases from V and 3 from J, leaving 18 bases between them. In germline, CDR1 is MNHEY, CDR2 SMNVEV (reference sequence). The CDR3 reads CASSLGSPGAVYEQYF. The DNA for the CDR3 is TGTGCCAGCAGTTTGGGAAGTCCGGGAGCCGTCTACGAGCAGTACTTC.

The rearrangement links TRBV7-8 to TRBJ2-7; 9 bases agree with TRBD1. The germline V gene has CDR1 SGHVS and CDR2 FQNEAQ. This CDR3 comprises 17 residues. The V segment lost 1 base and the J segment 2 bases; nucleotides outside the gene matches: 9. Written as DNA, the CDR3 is TGTGCCAGCAGCTTAGGGGGGGGGACAGGGAACCCCTACGAGCAGTACTTC. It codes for CASSLGGGTGNPYEQYF.

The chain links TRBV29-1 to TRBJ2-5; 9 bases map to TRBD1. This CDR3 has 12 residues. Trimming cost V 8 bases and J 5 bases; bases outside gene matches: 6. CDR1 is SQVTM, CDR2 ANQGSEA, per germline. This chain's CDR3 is CSLRQGGETQYF. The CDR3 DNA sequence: TGCAGCTTAAGACAGGGGGGCGAGACCCAGTACTTC.

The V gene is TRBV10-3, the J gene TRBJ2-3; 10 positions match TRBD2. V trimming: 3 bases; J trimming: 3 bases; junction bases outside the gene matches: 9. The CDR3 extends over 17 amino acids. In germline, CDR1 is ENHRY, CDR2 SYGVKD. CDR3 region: CAISDGASGSITDTQYF. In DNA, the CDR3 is TGTGCCATCAGTGATGGGGCTAGCGGGAGTATTACAGATACGCAGTATTTT.

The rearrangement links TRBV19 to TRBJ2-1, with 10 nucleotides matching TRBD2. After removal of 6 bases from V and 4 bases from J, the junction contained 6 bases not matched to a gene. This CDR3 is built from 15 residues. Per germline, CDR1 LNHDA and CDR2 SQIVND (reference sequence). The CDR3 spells CASSATTSGYNEQFF. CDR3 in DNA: TGTGCCAGTAGCGCAACGACTAGCGGGTACAATGAGCAGTTCTTC. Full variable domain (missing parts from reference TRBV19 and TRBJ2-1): DGGITQSPKYLFRKEGQNVTLSCEQNLNHDAMYWYRQDPGQGLRLIYYSQIVNDFQKGDIAEGYSVSREKKESFPLTVTSAQKNPTAFYLCASSATTSGYNEQFFGPGTRLTVL.

The CDR3 coding sequence is TGTGCCAGCAGTTATGGCGGGAGGACCAATGAGCAGTTCTTC. Protein: CASSYGGRTNEQFF. This sequence joins TRBV27 and TRBJ2-1; TRBD2 agrees at 8 bases. This CDR3 region has 14 residues. The trim removed 4 bases at V and 6 bases at J, leaving 5 bases unmatched. Germline V gene sequence: CDR1 MNHEY, CDR2 SMNVEV (reference sequence).

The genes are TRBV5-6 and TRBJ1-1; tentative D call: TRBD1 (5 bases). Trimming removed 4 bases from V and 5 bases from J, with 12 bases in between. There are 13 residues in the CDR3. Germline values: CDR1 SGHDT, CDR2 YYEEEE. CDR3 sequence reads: CASSLRGATEAFF. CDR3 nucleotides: TGTGCCAGCAGCCTTCGCGGGGCTACTGAAGCTTTCTTT. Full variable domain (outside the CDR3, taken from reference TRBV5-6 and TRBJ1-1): DAGVTQSPTHLIKTRGQQVTLRCSPKSGHDTVSWYQQALGQGPQFIFQYYEEEERQRGNFPDRFSGHQFPNYSSELNVNALLLGDSALYLCASSLRGATEAFFGQGTRLTVV.

The chain's CDR3 is CASSLSQGVSYEQYF. The CDR3 nucleotides read TGTGCCAGTAGTTTGTCCCAAGGTGTCTCCTACGAGCAGTACTTC. The rearrangement joins TRBV19 to TRBJ2-7, with D unresolved. CDR1 and CDR2 (germline): LNHDA, SQIVND (reference sequence). V was shortened by 5 bases and J by 0 bases, with 14 bases between the two germline ends. This CDR3 spans 15 amino acids.

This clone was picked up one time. The CDR3 loop is CASSLSGSSYEQYF. Written as DNA, the CDR3 is TGTGCCAGCAGCTTGTCTGGGAGCTCCTACGAGCAGTACTTC. J is TRBJ2-5 and V is TRBV11-3; D might be TRBD2 (5 bases). The closer fit of TRBJ2-7 to the DNA end suggests the J call may be wrong. This CDR3 has 14 amino acids. The germline gives CDR1 SGHNT, CDR2 YENEEA.

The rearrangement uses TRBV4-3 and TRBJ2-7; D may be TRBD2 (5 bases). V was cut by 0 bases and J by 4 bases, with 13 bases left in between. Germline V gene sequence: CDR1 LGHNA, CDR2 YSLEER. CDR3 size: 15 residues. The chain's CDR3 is CASSQEEWEWYEQYF. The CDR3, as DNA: TGCGCCAGCAGCCAAGAGGAATGGGAGTGGTACGAGCAGTACTTC.

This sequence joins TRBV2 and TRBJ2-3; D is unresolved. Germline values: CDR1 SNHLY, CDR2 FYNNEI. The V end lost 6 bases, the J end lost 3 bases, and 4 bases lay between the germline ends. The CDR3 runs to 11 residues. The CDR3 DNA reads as TGTGCCAGCAGGGCAACAGATACGCAGTATTTT. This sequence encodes CASRATDTQYF.

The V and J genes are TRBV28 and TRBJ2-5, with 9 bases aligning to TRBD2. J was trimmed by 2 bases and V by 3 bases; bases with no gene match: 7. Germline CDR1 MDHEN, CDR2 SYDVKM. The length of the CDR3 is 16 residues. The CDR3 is CASSFPTSGEQETQYF. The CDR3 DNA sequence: TGTGCCAGCAGTTTCCCGACTAGCGGAGAACAAGAGACCCAGTACTTC.

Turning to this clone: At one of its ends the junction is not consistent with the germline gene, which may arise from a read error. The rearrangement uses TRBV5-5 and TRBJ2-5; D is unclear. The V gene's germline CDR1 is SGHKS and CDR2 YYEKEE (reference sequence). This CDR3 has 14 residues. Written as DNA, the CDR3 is TGTGCCACCAGCTTTGGTCACGGCCCCGAGACCCAGTACTTC. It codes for CATSFGHGPETQYF.